This TCR beta chain was recorded in a study of cytomegalovirus exposure and HLA in healthy donors. Study information: Later, an analysis reported that the 130 or so validation repertoires had used the same platform as the 666 first-cohort repertoires.

Profiling relied on immunoSEQ multiplex PCR, and the TCRdb table lists in-frame clones only, not all of them. The table records 220,000 or so clones, roughly 87% of them present only once. Whole-study results and caveats: In the approximately 120 validation repertoires, a later analysis found that first-cohort TCR clusters tended to co-occur. Confirmation in vitro established that a few CMV-associated chains were specific for CMV antigens.

Comment on this clone: Its antigen is undetermined.

This CDR3 is built from 15 residues. J is TRBJ2-7 and V is TRBV21-1; the table's D call of TRBD1 was not tested on the DNA. TRBV21-1 is a recognized pseudogene. This TCR came from a woman between 18 and 29 years old in good health and CMV-seropositive. Sequencing input: PBMCs. CDR3 loop: CASSKAGDSRYEQYF. CDR3 sequence (DNA): TGTGCCAGCAGCAAAGCCGGGGACAGTCGGTACGAGCAGTACTTC.